The rows below give T cell receptor beta chains drawn from one sample of a study of Tregs in tolerant kidney transplant recipients. Sequencing used immunoSEQ multiplex PCR; TCRdb keeps in-frame clones, though not all of them. The data hold approximately 82,000 clones, with approximately 93% observed a single time. The sample in question was CD4+ T cells from blood (PBMCs), obtained 12 months after the transplant. The receptors derive from a human patient who received a combined kidney and bone marrow transplant. Some of the T cells may derive from the graft donor. CDR3s include the opening cysteine and the closing phenylalanine or tryptophan. The order of the fields is J gene, clone size, D gene, V gene, CDR3 protein, CDR3 DNA. The D gene is left open where the match is weak. Expanded clones get a size class; other rows say once, few or many, or leave the size out.

TRBJ1-5 once - TRBV7-9 CASSLTSYSNQPQHF TGTGCCAGCAGCCTGACATCCTATAGCAATCAGCCCCAGCATTTT
TRBJ2-1 - - TRBV2 CASNIGTLSYNEQFF TGTGCCAGCAATATCGGGACACTATCCTACAATGAGCAGTTCTTC
TRBJ2-2 - TRBD2 TRBV7-2 CASRRDYFTGELFF TGTGCCAGCCGCCGGGACTACTTCACCGGGGAGCTGTTTTTT
TRBJ2-7 - TRBD2 TRBV7-3 CASSVQREASYEQYF TGTGCCAGCAGCGTTCAGCGGGAGGCCTCCTACGAGCAGTACTTC
TRBJ2-3 - - TRBV5-1 CASSSDRTSTDTQYF TGCGCCAGCAGTTCGGACAGAACTAGCACAGATACGCAGTATTTT
TRBJ1-1 - - TRBV27 CASSSFWTPQAFF TGTGCCAGCAGTTCTTTCTGGACACCCCAAGCTTTCTTT
TRBJ2-7 - TRBD2 TRBV7-9 CASSLMAGGENEQYF TGTGCCAGCAGCTTAATGGCCGGGGGGGAGAACGAGCAGTACTTC
TRBJ2-1 - TRBD2 TRBV7-3 CASSPREAGYNEQFF TGTGCCAGCAGCCCGCGGGAGGCCGGCTACAATGAGCAGTTCTTC
TRBJ2-1 - - TRBV5-1 CASSFAGASNEQFF TGCGCCAGCAGCTTCGCGGGGGCGTCCAATGAGCAGTTCTTC
TRBJ1-5 - TRBD1 TRBV7-2 CASSLRTGTNQPQHF TGTGCCAGCAGCTTGCGGACAGGGACCAATCAGCCCCAGCATTTT
TRBJ1-1 - TRBD1 TRBV7-9 CASSRGQGIEAFF TGTGCCAGCAGCAGGGGACAGGGGATTGAAGCTTTCTTT
TRBJ2-7 - - TRBV5-8 CASSLGRAYF TGTGCCAGCAGCTTGGGCCGAGCGTACTTC
TRBJ2-1 - - TRBV10-3 CASHGTRSREQFF TGTGCCAGCCACGGGACACGGTCGCGAGAGCAGTTCTTC
TRBJ1-2 once - TRBV18 CASSHDSQVYGYTF TGTGCCAGCTCCCATGACAGCCAAGTCTATGGCTACACCTTC
TRBJ2-7 - - TRBV28 CASRQGIDEQYF TGTGCCAGCAGACAGGGTATAGACGAGCAGTACTTC
TRBJ2-3 - TRBD2 TRBV18 CASSPASGGSDTQYF TGTGCCAGCTCACCAGCTAGCGGGGGGTCAGATACGCAGTATTTT
TRBJ2-5 - TRBD2 TRBV5-1 CASSLPRGVTSGRLVTQYF TGCGCCAGCAGCCTACCCCGAGGTGTAACTAGCGGGAGGCTTGTGACCCAGTACTTC
TRBJ2-1 - TRBD2 TRBV7-3 CASSLTSGSTHEQFF TGTGCCAGCAGCCTAACTAGCGGGAGTACCCATGAGCAGTTCTTC
TRBJ2-5 - TRBD1 TRBV6-1 CASSGDRGRGETQYF TGTGCCAGCAGTGGGGACAGGGGGCGGGGGGAGACCCAGTACTTC
TRBJ2-2 - - TRBV7-2 CASSLLGQNTGELFF TGTGCCAGCAGCTTATTGGGACAGAACACCGGGGAGCTGTTTTTT